This TCR beta chain was sequenced in a study of CXCR3-negative and CXCR3-positive naive CD8 T cells. cDNA libraries for TRB were generated by 5' RACE incorporating UMI labels. For each CDR3 protein, TCRdb gives one entry from its re-call of the 5' RACE reads, without DNA. This sample carries about 130,000 distinct CDR3 sequences, with 0.29% going to the ten biggest clones. The CDR3 has 12 amino acids. Looked up from germline, CDR1 is MNHEY and CDR2 is SVGEGT. Specimen: naive CXCR3- CD8+ T cells from blood. As to subset: CD45RO-CCR7+CD27+CD95- naive CD8+ T cells lacking CXCR3 (TNR3-). The J gene is TRBJ2-3, the V gene TRBV6-2 or TRBV6-3. This receptor was obtained from a human donor in good health. Some clones in this sample may be carry-over from other donors' samples. Here the CDR3 reads CASSYSSDTQCF.